Listed here is a single TCR beta chain. Germline CDR1 and CDR2: GTSNPN and SVGIG (reference sequence). Trimming pared 7 bases from V and 4 bases from J, leaving 11 bases between. CDR3 length: 12 residues. This sample was taken from a study of cytomegalovirus exposure and HLA in healthy donors. PCR primers comprised 60 Vbeta and 13 Jbeta primers. Some clones are missing from TCRdb's copy, which holds only in-frame ones; the method was immunoSEQ multiplex PCR. Altogether under 200,000 clones are present, roughly four fifths being singletons, with the ten largest covering about 2%. This receptor was obtained from a woman aged 25 to 39 in good health and CMV-seropositive. The sequenced sample consisted of PBMCs. J is TRBJ2-1 and V is TRBV30, with D possibly being TRBD2 (6 bases). The CDR3 bases are TGTGCCTTTAGGACTAATTACAATGAGCAGTTCTTC. As protein: CAFRTNYNEQFF.